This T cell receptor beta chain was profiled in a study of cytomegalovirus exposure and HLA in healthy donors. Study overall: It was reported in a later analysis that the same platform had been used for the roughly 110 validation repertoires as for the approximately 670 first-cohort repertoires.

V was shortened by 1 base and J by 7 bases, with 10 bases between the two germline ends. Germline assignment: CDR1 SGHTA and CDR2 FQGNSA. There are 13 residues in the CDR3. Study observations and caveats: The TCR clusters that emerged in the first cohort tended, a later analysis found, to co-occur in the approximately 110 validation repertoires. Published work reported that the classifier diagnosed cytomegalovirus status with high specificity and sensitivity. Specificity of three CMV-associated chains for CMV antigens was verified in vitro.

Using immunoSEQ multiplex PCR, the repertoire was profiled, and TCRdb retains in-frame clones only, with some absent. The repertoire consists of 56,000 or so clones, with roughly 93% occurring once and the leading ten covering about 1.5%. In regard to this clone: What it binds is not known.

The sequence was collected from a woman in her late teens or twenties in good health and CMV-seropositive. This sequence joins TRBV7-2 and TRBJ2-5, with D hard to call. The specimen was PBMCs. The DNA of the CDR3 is TGTGCCAGCAGCTTAGATGGCGAGCGGACCCAGTACTTC. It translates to CASSLDGERTQYF.